Listed below are T cell receptor beta chains from one sample, sequenced in a study of shared clonotypes between healthy human individuals. Sequenced by immunoSEQ multiplex PCR; TCRdb stores in-frame clones only, minus some. The data hold under 600,000 clones, with more than 95% observed a single time. Source material: naive CD4+ T cells sorted from blood. These receptors were collected from a woman younger than 45 in good health. Each CDR3 is given with its conserved first and last residue. D genes are given only for firm matches. The size entry is marked missing in some rows and otherwise reads once, few, many or a size class.

J | D | size | V | DNA | CDR3
TRBJ2-2 | . | . | TRBV7-2 | TGTGCCAGCATTAGGAGTCTAACCGGGGAGCTGTTTTTT | CASIRSLTGELFF
TRBJ2-7 | . | . | TRBV28 | TGTGCCAGCAGTTCAGGACAGACCTACGAGCAGTACTTC | CASSSGQTYEQYF
TRBJ2-7 | . | . | TRBV7-9 | TGTGCCAGCAGCTTACGTTCTCCTCTCGCCACCTCCTACGAGCAGTACTTC | CASSLRSPLATSYEQYF
TRBJ1-2 | TRBD1 | . | TRBV27 | TGTGCCAGCAGTAACCGGGACAGATATGGCTACACCTTC | CASSNRDRYGYTF
TRBJ2-3 | . | . | TRBV29-1 | TGCAGCGTTGAAGATCTCCGGGGGCGGACAGATACGCAGTATTTT | CSVEDLRGRTDTQYF
TRBJ2-2 | TRBD2 | . | TRBV7-9 | TGTGCCAGCACCTTCAGCGGGAGGAACACCGGGGAGCTGTTTTTT | CASTFSGRNTGELFF
TRBJ2-7 | . | . | TRBV10-2 | TGCGCCAGCAGCCCAGGGGCCCGCTCCTACGAGCAGTACTTC | CASSPGARSYEQYF
TRBJ1-4 | . | . | TRBV4-1 | TGCGCCAGCAGCCAAGGTGAAAAACTGTTTTTT | CASSQGEKLFF
TRBJ2-7 | TRBD1 | . | TRBV28 | TGTGCCACCAACGGACAGGGGGGTTCCTACGAGCAGTACTTC | CATNGQGGSYEQYF
TRBJ2-7 | . | . | TRBV6-5 | TGTGCCAGCAGTTTCGACGGAGGGAACTCCTACGAGCAGTACTTC | CASSFDGGNSYEQYF
TRBJ1-4 | . | . | TRBV4-1 | TGCGCCAGCAGCCAACCATTGCGTAGCTATAATGAAAAACTGTTTTTT | CASSQPLRSYNEKLFF
TRBJ2-1 | . | . | TRBV6-6 | TGTGCCAGCAGTTACCGGATACGGGAGCAGTTCTTC | CASSYRIREQFF
TRBJ2-3 | TRBD2 | . | TRBV2 | TGTGCCAGCAGCGCGACTAGCGGGAGGACTCATACGCAGTATTTT | CASSATSGRTHTQYF
TRBJ1-1 | . | once | TRBV5-1 | TGCGCCAGTACAGAACAGGGTACCATGAACACTGAAGCTTTCTTT | CASTEQGTMNTEAFF
TRBJ2-7 | . | . | TRBV6-6 | TGTGCCAGCAGTTACTCGGGGGCCACATACGAGCAGTACTTC | CASSYSGATYEQYF
TRBJ2-1 | . | . | TRBV4-1 | TGCGCCAGCAGCCAAGGGCCGGGAAACTCCTACAATGAGCAGTTCTTC | CASSQGPGNSYNEQFF
TRBJ2-1 | TRBD2 | once | TRBV10-1 | TGCGCCAGCAGTGATTCTAGCGGGTGGTACAATGAGCAGTTCTTC | CASSDSSGWYNEQFF
TRBJ2-6 | . | . | TRBV18 | TGTGCCAGCTCACTCGATTCGGGGGCCAACGTCCTGACTTTC | CASSLDSGANVLTF
TRBJ1-1 | TRBD1 | . | TRBV5-1 | TGCGCCAGCGGCGGGACAGGGGGTAGGACTGAAGCTTTCTTT | CASGGTGGRTEAFF
TRBJ1-2 | . | . | TRBV28 | TGTGCCAGCAGCTCCCCCCCAGACAGCGCCTATATTGGCTACACCTTC | CASSSPPDSAYIGYTF
TRBJ2-7 | . | . | TRBV6-5 | TGTGCCAGCAGTATCCAATCGGGACACAACTACGAGCAGTACTTC | CASSIQSGHNYEQYF
TRBJ1-3 | . | . | TRBV28 | TGTGCCAGCAGTTTACGAAACGCCGGAAACACCATATATTTT | CASSLRNAGNTIYF
TRBJ2-7 | TRBD2 | . | TRBV7-9 | TGTGCCAGCAGCTTAATTGGGACTAGGGACTCTCGCGAGCAGTACTTC | CASSLIGTRDSREQYF
TRBJ2-7 | TRBD2 | . | TRBV10-3 | TGTGCCATCAGTGGGGCGGGAGGCGCCGAGCAGTACTTC | CAISGAGGAEQYF
TRBJ2-5 | TRBD2 | . | TRBV13 | TGTGCCAGCAGCAGCCGGGACTACCGCCAGGAGACCCAGTACTTC | CASSSRDYRQETQYF
TRBJ2-6 | . | . | TRBV14 | TGTGCCAGCAGCCAAATGACAGGGACTAGGTCTGGGGCCAACGTCCTGACTTTC | CASSQMTGTRSGANVLTF
TRBJ2-5 | . | . | TRBV11-2 | TGTGCCAGCAGCGGCTGGCAGGGGAAGGGGTCCGGGGAGACCCAGTACTTC | CASSGWQGKGSGETQYF
TRBJ2-7 | TRBD2 | once | TRBV18 | TGTGCCAGCTCACCACCGGGACTAGCGGACCCCTACGAGCAGTACTTC | CASSPPGLADPYEQYF
TRBJ2-7 | TRBD1 | . | TRBV7-2 | TGTGCCAGCAGCCGGGTCGGGACAGGGCCCCTCGAGCAGTACTTC | CASSRVGTGPLEQYF
TRBJ1-5 | . | once | TRBV6-4 | TGTGCCAGCAGTGAACAGCCGGATAGCAATCAGCCCCAGCATTTT | CASSEQPDSNQPQHF
TRBJ1-1 | TRBD1 | . | TRBV30 | TGTGCCTGGAGGACAGGGTTGAATACTGAAGCTTTCTTT | CAWRTGLNTEAFF
TRBJ2-2 | . | . | TRBV7-8 | TGTGCCAGCCTACGGCAGGGGAGCGGCACCGGGGAGCTGTTTTTT | CASLRQGSGTGELFF
TRBJ2-7 | TRBD2 | . | TRBV18 | TGTGCCAGCTCATCCAAACTAGCGGGAGGCAACCACTATTCCTCCTACGAGCAGTACTTC | CASSSKLAGGNHYSSYEQYF
TRBJ2-2 | . | . | TRBV10-3 | TGTGCCATCAGTGAGGAGGCCAGGGAGGCCGGGGAGCTGTTTTTT | CAISEEAREAGELFF
TRBJ1-6 | . | . | TRBV25-1 | TGTGCCAGCAGTCCTACCTACAGAACTAATTCACCCCTCCACTTT | CASSPTYRTNSPLHF
TRBJ2-3 | . | . | TRBV28 | TGTGCCAGCAGTTTACCGGGTACAGATACGCAGTATTTT | CASSLPGTDTQYF
TRBJ2-5 | . | . | TRBV20-1 | TGCAGTGCTAGGTCCAGGGATGAGCAGTACTTC | CSARSRDEQYF
TRBJ2-7 | TRBD2 | . | TRBV15 | TGTGCCACCAGCAGAGATCCTCGGTCGACTAGCTGGGCCTACGAGCAGTACTTC | CATSRDPRSTSWAYEQYF
TRBJ2-7 | TRBD2 | . | TRBV11-1 | TGTGCCAGCAGCCTCTCTGGCGGGAGCTACGAGCAGTACTTC | CASSLSGGSYEQYF
TRBJ2-1 | TRBD2 | . | TRBV28 | TGTGCCAGCAGGCCCGGGACTAGCGGGGATGAGCAGTTCTTC | CASRPGTSGDEQFF
TRBJ2-1 | TRBD2 | . | TRBV5-4 | TGTGCCAGCAGCTTGCAGGGGGTAGCGGGAGGTGTAAATCGGTTCTTC | CASSLQGVAGGVNRFF
TRBJ2-1 | TRBD1 | . | TRBV7-9 | TGTGCCTCTAGGACAGGGGAGGAGTCGAATGAGCAGTTCTTC | CASRTGEESNEQFF
TRBJ2-7 | . | . | TRBV28 | TGTGCCAGCAGTCCTCCTGCTACTCCTAGCCTCGAGCAGTACTTC | CASSPPATPSLEQYF
TRBJ2-7 | . | . | TRBV27 | TGTGCCAGCAGTCGACGGGCTGGGACTGCCACCTACGAGCAGTACTTC | CASSRRAGTATYEQYF
TRBJ2-7 | . | . | TRBV2 | TGTGCCTCCGGGGGCGGGGTAGCCTCCTACGAGCAGTACTTC | CASGGGVASYEQYF
TRBJ2-2 | TRBD2 | . | TRBV5-1 | TGCGCCAGCAGCTACAGCGGGAGTACCGGGGAGCTGTTTTTT | CASSYSGSTGELFF
TRBJ1-1 | . | . | TRBV9 | TGTGCCAGCAGCACATCAGGGATCTGGGACACTGAAGCTTTCTTT | CASSTSGIWDTEAFF
TRBJ2-3 | . | . | TRBV28 | TGTGCCAGCAGTTTTGCATTAGCCGAATACACAGATACGCAGTATTTT | CASSFALAEYTDTQYF
TRBJ2-3 | . | . | TRBV5-8 | TGTGCCAGGGGTAAACAGGGCCCAGATACGCAGTATTTT | CARGKQGPDTQYF
TRBJ1-5 | TRBD1 | . | TRBV29-1 | TGCAGCGTCGGACAGGGGACTAGACCCCAGCATTTT | CSVGQGTRPQHF
TRBJ2-3 | . | . | TRBV7-9 | TGTGCCAGCAGCCGGGCCCAGTCCCCCACAGATACGCAGTATTTT | CASSRAQSPTDTQYF
TRBJ1-5 | . | . | TRBV9 | TGTGCCAGCAGCGTAGATTCCGGGGAGACTCAGCCCCAGCATTTT | CASSVDSGETQPQHF
TRBJ1-2 | . | . | TRBV18 | TGTGCCAGCTCACCACGTCAAACCAACATCTATGGCTACACCTTC | CASSPRQTNIYGYTF
TRBJ2-7 | TRBD2 | . | TRBV9 | TGTGCCAGCAGCGTAGAAGGCGGGAGTAGTTACGAGCAGTACTTC | CASSVEGGSSYEQYF
TRBJ1-5 | TRBD1 | . | TRBV6-1 | TGTGCCAGCAGGGGCCTAGACAGGGGGCGTCAGCCCCAGCATTTT | CASRGLDRGRQPQHF
TRBJ1-1 | . | . | TRBV5-8 | TGTGCCAGCAGCTTAATGATTGAAGCTTTCTTT | CASSLMIEAFF
TRBJ2-4 | . | . | TRBV7-9 | TGTGCCAGCAGCTTAGGGGAAGGACTAGCCAAAAACATTCAGTACTTC | CASSLGEGLAKNIQYF